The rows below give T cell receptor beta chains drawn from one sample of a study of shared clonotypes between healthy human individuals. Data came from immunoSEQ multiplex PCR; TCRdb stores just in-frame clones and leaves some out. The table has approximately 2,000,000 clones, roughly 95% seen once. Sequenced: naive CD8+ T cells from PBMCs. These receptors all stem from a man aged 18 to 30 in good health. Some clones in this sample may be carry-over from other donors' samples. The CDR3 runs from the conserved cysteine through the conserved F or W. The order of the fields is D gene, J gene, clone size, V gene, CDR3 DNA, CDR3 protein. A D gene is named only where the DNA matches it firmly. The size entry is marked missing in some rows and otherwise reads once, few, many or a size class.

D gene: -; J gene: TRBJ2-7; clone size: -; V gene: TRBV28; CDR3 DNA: TGTGCCAGCAGCACAGATTCCTACGAGCAGTACTTC; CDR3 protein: CASSTDSYEQYF
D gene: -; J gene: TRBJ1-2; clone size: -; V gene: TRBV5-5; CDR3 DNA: TGTGCCAGCAGTAGGTGGGCTGACTATGGCTACACCTTC; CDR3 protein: CASSRWADYGYTF
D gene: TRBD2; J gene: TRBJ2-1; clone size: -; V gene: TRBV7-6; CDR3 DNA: TGTGCCAGCAGCTTATTATGGACTAGCGTTTACAATGAGCAGTTCTTC; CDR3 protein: CASSLLWTSVYNEQFF
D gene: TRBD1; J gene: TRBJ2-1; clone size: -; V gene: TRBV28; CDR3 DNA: TGTGCCAGCAGTTTATGGGGAGACAGGGTTAAAAGCAATGAGCAGTTCTTC; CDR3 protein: CASSLWGDRVKSNEQFF
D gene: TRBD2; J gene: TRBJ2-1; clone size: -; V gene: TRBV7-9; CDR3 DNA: TGTGCCAGCAGCTTTCGAAGCGGGAGGGGGGATAACAATGAGCAGTTCTTC; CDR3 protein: CASSFRSGRGDNNEQFF
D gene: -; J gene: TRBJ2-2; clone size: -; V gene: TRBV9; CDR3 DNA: TGTGCCAGCAGCGTAGAACGCCAGAGGGGAGCGGCGAACACCGGGGAGCTGTTTTTT; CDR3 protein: CASSVERQRGAANTGELFF
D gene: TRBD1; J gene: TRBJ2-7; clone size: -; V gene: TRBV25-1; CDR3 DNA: TGTGCCAGCAGCGGGACAGCCTACGAGCAGTACTTC; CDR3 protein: CASSGTAYEQYF
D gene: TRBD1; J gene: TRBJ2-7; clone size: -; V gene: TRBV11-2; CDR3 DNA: TGTGCTTCGACAGGGGGCACCTACGAGCAGTACTTC; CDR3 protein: CASTGGTYEQYF
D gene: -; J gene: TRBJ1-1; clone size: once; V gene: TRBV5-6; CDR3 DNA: TGTGCCAGCAGCTTCTGGAGACAGATGAACACTGAAGCTTTCTTT; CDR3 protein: CASSFWRQMNTEAFF
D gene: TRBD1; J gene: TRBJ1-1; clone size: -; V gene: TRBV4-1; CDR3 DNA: TGCGCCAGCAGCCAGGAAGAGACAGGGGCTTACACTGAAGCTTTCTTT; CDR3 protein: CASSQEETGAYTEAFF
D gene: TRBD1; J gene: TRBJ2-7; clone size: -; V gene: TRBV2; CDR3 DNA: TGTGCCAGCAGGGGGACAGGGACCCCTTCCTACGAGCAGTACTTC; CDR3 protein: CASRGTGTPSYEQYF
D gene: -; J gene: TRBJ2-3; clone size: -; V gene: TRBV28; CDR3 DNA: TGTGCCAGCAGGGAGAGAGGCTCAGATACGCAGTATTTT; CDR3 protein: CASRERGSDTQYF
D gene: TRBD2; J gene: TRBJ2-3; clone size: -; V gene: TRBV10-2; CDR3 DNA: TGCGCCAGCACCTCGGGAGGGTCAGGTACGCAGTATTTT; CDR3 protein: CASTSGGSGTQYF
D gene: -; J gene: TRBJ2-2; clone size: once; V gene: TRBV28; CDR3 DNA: TGTGCCAGCAGTTCCACAGGGTATACCGGGGAGCTGTTTTTT; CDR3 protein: CASSSTGYTGELFF
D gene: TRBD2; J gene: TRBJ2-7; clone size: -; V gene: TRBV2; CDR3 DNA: TGTGCCAGCAGTGAGGGACTAGCGGGAGTGTACGAGCAGTACTTC; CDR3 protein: CASSEGLAGVYEQYF
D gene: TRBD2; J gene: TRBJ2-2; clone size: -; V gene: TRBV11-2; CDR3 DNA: TGTGCCAGCAGCCTTAGCGGACTAGGGCCGGGGGAGCTGTTTTTT; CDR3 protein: CASSLSGLGPGELFF
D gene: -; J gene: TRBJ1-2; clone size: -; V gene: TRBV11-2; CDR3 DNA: TGTGCCAGCAGCTTAGGGGGGACTCGCACCTTC; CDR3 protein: CASSLGGTRTF
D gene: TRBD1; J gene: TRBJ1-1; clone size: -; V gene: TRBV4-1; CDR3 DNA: TGCGCCAGCAGCCCCAGAGGCATGACAGGGGTAAACACTGAAGCTTTCTTT; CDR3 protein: CASSPRGMTGVNTEAFF
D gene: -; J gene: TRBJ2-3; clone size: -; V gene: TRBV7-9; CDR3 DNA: TGTGCCAGCAGCTTTGGGCCAGATACGCAGTATTTT; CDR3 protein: CASSFGPDTQYF